This T cell receptor beta chain was observed in a study of Ad26.COV2.S vaccination and SARS-CoV-2 variants. The CDR3 loop spans 14 amino acids. Per germline, CDR1 SEHNR and CDR2 FQNEAQ (reference sequence). V trimming: 5 bases; J trimming: 5 bases; junction bases outside the gene matches: 0. This clone was detected a few times. Sequencing was performed with immunoSEQ multiplex PCR; in TCRdb, only in-frame clones are kept and a portion is missing. The sample lists around 300,000 clones; 85% to 90% were seen once. Treatment in this sample: 15 to 20 received Ad26.COV2.S at low or high dose, single or two shots; about five received placebo; per-sample allocation not given. The investigators took samples on day 63 after the first vaccine or placebo injection.

The chain carries TRBV7-9 and TRBJ2-1, with 13 bases identical to TRBD2. The input for sequencing was peripheral blood, taken in a trial of Ad26.COV2.S vaccine versus placebo. This TCR came from a person aged 18 to 65 who received the Ad26.COV2.S COVID-19 vaccine or a placebo. CDR3: CASSGTSGDNEQFF. CDR3 in DNA: TGTGCCAGCAGCGGGACTAGCGGGGACAATGAGCAGTTCTTC. The variable domain in full, with the rest retrieved from reference TRBV7-9 and TRBJ2-1, is DTGVSQNPRHKITKRGQNVTFRCDPISEHNRLYWYRQTLGQGPEFLTYFQNEAQLEKSRLLSDRFSAERPKGSFSTLEIQRTEQGDSAMYLCASSGTSGDNEQFFGPGTRLTVL.